The rows below give T cell receptor beta chains drawn from one sample of a study of control samples from healthy donors and cancer patients. Assay used: immunoSEQ multiplex PCR; TCRdb lists only in-frame clones, some missing. The data show some 120,000 clones, with 88% seen just once and less than 3% held by the top ten. Specimen: blood. The receptors shown here come from a woman in her seventies in good health. CDR3s include the opening cysteine and the closing phenylalanine or tryptophan. D genes are given only for firm matches. Rows give clone size only sometimes, using once, few, many, or a class for an expanded clone.

j_call d_call clone_size v_call cdr3_aa cdr3_nt
TRBJ2-5 TRBD2 - TRBV6-2/TRBV6-3 CASSPTGGAWETQYF TGTGCCAGCAGTCCCACCGGGGGGGCCTGGGAGACCCAGTACTTC
TRBJ1-2 - - TRBV10-1 CASRTRFTKANYGYTF TGCGCCAGCAGGACGAGGTTTACAAAAGCTAACTATGGCTACACCTTC
TRBJ2-2 - - TRBV19 CASPGGRGGYTGELFF TGTGCCAGTCCCGGGGGGAGAGGGGGCTACACCGGGGAGCTGTTTTTT
TRBJ1-2 - few TRBV5-4 CASSSRTVIGYTF TGTGCCAGCAGCTCCCGGACCGTGATTGGCTACACCTTC
TRBJ2-7 - - TRBV27 CASSPSMGVGEQYF TGTGCCAGCAGTCCGTCTATGGGGGTCGGCGAGCAGTACTTC
TRBJ1-5 - - TRBV4-2 CASSQERRGINQPQHF TGTGCCAGCAGCCAAGAAAGGCGGGGGATTAATCAGCCCCAGCATTTT
TRBJ1-3 TRBD1 - TRBV29-1 CSVGRGLGNTIYF TGCAGCGTAGGCAGGGGGCTCGGAAACACCATATATTTT
TRBJ1-1 TRBD1 - TRBV7-3 CASSGTGGVDEAFF TGTGCCAGCAGCGGAACAGGGGGCGTAGATGAAGCTTTCTTT
TRBJ1-2 - once TRBV6-2/TRBV6-3 CASSYPTGRYNGYTF TGTGCCAGCAGTTACCCGACGGGACGGTACAATGGCTACACCTTC
TRBJ1-1 - - TRBV5-1 CASSLGGMTEAFF TGCGCCAGCAGCTTGGGGGGGATGACTGAAGCTTTCTTT
TRBJ1-2 - - TRBV3-1/TRBV3-2 CASSTTDLVYGYTF TGTGCCAGCAGCACGACGGACCTCGTATATGGCTACACCTTC
TRBJ2-7 - - TRBV2 CASSPFSYEQYF TGTGCCAGCAGTCCCTTCTCCTACGAGCAGTACTTC
TRBJ1-1 - - TRBV5-1 CASSLAVTANTEAFF TGCGCCAGCAGCTTGGCCGTTACAGCGAACACTGAAGCTTTCTTT
TRBJ2-1 - - TRBV21-1 CASSKEGLAGIHEQFF TGTGCCAGCAGCAAAGAGGGACTAGCGGGGATCCATGAGCAGTTCTTC
TRBJ1-3 - - TRBV29-1 CSVDSGNGNTIYF TGCAGCGTTGATAGTGGGAATGGAAACACCATATATTTT
TRBJ2-7 - - TRBV2 CASSEYSYEQYF TGTGCCAGCAGTGAATACAGCTACGAGCAGTACTTC
TRBJ1-1 - once TRBV10-2 CASSGYGNTEAFF TGCGCCAGCAGTGGATACGGTAACACTGAAGCTTTCTTT
TRBJ1-1 - - TRBV5-6 CASSMVGGTGTEAFF TGTGCCAGCAGCATGGTTGGGGGGACGGGCACTGAAGCTTTCTTT
TRBJ1-5 - - TRBV11-2 CASSLGDSNQPQHF TGTGCCAGCAGCTTAGGGGATAGCAATCAGCCCCAGCATTTT
TRBJ2-3 TRBD2 - TRBV15 CATSREERAGVPDTQYF TGTGCCACCAGCAGAGAAGAGAGAGCGGGGGTGCCAGATACGCAGTATTTT
TRBJ1-2 TRBD1 - TRBV5-4 CASSLGGTGVGGYTF TGTGCCAGCAGCTTGGGCGGGACAGGGGTAGGTGGCTACACCTTC
TRBJ1-6 TRBD1 - TRBV14 CASSLETGLSYNSPLHF TGTGCCAGCAGCCTGGAGACAGGGCTGTCCTATAATTCACCCCTCCACTTT
TRBJ1-1 TRBD1 - TRBV9 CASSVAGDSLEAFF TGTGCCAGCAGCGTAGCTGGGGACAGTCTTGAAGCTTTCTTT
TRBJ1-4 - - TRBV6-1 CASSEVEEKLFF TGTGCCAGCAGTGAGGTAGAAGAAAAACTGTTTTTT
TRBJ2-1 TRBD1 - TRBV24-1 CATSQTGTYNEQFF TGTGCCACCAGTCAGACAGGGACCTACAATGAGCAGTTCTTC
TRBJ2-3 - - TRBV7-9 CASSLNGRSTDTQYF TGTGCCAGCAGCTTAAACGGCAGGAGCACAGATACGCAGTATTTT
TRBJ2-2 TRBD1 - TRBV5-1 CASTWDSPNTGELFF TGCGCCAGCACCTGGGACAGCCCGAACACCGGGGAGCTGTTTTTT
TRBJ1-2 TRBD1 few TRBV19 CASSKTGQGIFYGYTF TGTGCCAGTAGTAAGACGGGACAGGGAATCTTCTATGGCTACACCTTC
TRBJ2-1 TRBD1 - TRBV5-1 CASSFGTGGGNEQFF TGCGCCAGCAGCTTCGGGACAGGGGGTGGCAATGAGCAGTTCTTC
TRBJ2-3 TRBD1 - TRBV4-1 CASSQLIGGADTQYF TGCGCCAGCAGCCAACTCATAGGGGGCGCAGATACGCAGTATTTT
TRBJ2-7 - - TRBV25-1 CASRPGGGLAGEQYF TGTGCCAGCAGGCCAGGGGGGGGTCTGGCGGGGGAGCAGTACTTC
TRBJ1-4 - - TRBV5-6 CASSPRDKGPKLFF TGTGCCAGCAGCCCCCGGGATAAGGGCCCCAAACTGTTTTTT
TRBJ1-2 - - TRBV10-3 CAIMAGLGGYTF TGTGCCATCATGGCGGGTTTAGGTGGCTACACCTTC
TRBJ2-3 - many TRBV5-1 CASSLEGARLTDTQYF TGCGCCAGCAGCTTGGAAGGGGCTCGGTTGACAGATACGCAGTATTTT
TRBJ1-2 - - TRBV10-3 CAISEGDMSGYTF TGTGCCATCAGTGAGGGGGACATGTCTGGCTACACCTTC
TRBJ2-1 - - TRBV10-3 CAISEWSGPHNEQFF TGTGCCATCAGTGAGTGGTCAGGCCCCCACAATGAGCAGTTCTTC
TRBJ2-5 TRBD2 - TRBV4-3 CASSQEIVQRGGETQYF TGCGCCAGCAGCCAAGAGATAGTCCAGCGGGGAGGAGAGACCCAGTACTTC